A single sample is the source of the 15 T cell receptor beta chains below, sequenced in a study of T cells in Graves' hyperthyroidism and ophthalmopathy. TCR beta CDR3 regions were amplified from RNA transcripts. With the HTBI primer set, the TCR CDR3 went through a first round of RT-PCR. TCRdb re-called the multiplex PCR reads through MiXCR, storing one row per CDR3 protein. The sample lists hundreds of thousands of distinct CDR3 sequences, around a sixth occurring once. Input material: blood. The receptor set was obtained from a woman in her forties or fifties with Graves' hyperthyroidism that later progressed to Graves' ophthalmopathy.

This clonotype was found many times. The chain carries TRBV20-1 and TRBJ1-2; D gene uncertain. The CDR3 is made up of 14 amino acids. Germline V lookup: CDR1 DFQATT, CDR2 SNEGSKA (reference sequence). Trimming left V 0 bases short and J 7 bases short, with 15 bases between. CDR3 sequence reads: CSAREGSPESGYTF. DNA for the CDR3: TGCAGTGCTAGAGAGGGCTCACCGGAGAGTGGCTACACCTTC.

The chain recombines TRBV11-2 with TRBJ2-5, with D possibly matching TRBD2 (7 bases). CDR3 size: 16 residues. The germline V and J ends were trimmed by 6 bases and 2 bases, with 19 bases remaining between them. CDR1 SGHAT and CDR2 FQNNGV come from the germline V gene. The CDR3 region has the DNA TGTGCCAGCAGTTACTCCGGGGGGCCGGGGCAAGAGACCCAGTACTTC. It translates to CASSYSGGPGQETQYF.

The CDR3 reads CAAQDSGNTIYF. CDR3 DNA: TGTGCCGCACAGGACAGTGGAAACACCATATATTTT. J is TRBJ1-3 and V is TRBV10-3; weak D call: TRBD1 (6 bases). Per the germline V gene, CDR1 is ENHRY and CDR2 is SYGVKD. The CDR3 has 12 amino acids. Trimming pared 11 bases from V and 3 bases from J, leaving 11 bases between.

The chain combines TRBV15 with TRBJ1-3; 7 nucleotides align to TRBD1. The CDR3 has 16 residues. Trimming cost V 3 bases and J 8 bases; bases outside gene matches: 13. CDR1 and CDR2 (germline): LNHNV, YYDKDF (reference sequence). CDR3 protein: CATSSLPGQRADTIYF. In DNA, the CDR3 is TGTGCCACCAGCAGCCTACCGGGACAGCGGGCTGACACCATATATTTT.

This clonotype was detected a few times. Written as DNA, the CDR3 is TGCAGCGTTGAAGATCTGACCGAAGGTGAGCAGTTCTTC. This encodes CSVEDLTEGEQFF. The J gene is TRBJ2-1, the V gene TRBV29-1, with unresolved D. Germline CDR1 reads SQVTM; CDR2 reads ANQGSEA. Trimming stripped 0 bases from V and 9 bases from J, with 12 bases between. This CDR3 spans 13 amino acids.

This clonotype appeared a few times. V gene TRBV5-1 combines with J gene TRBJ2-3; a weak D match, TRBD2 (5 bases). Per the germline V gene, CDR1 is SGHRS and CDR2 is YFSETQ. V lost 0 bases to trimming and J lost 5 bases, with 10 bases between them. This CDR3 has 14 amino acids. As DNA, the CDR3 is TGCGCCAGCAGCTTGGTACTAGAAGGAGATACGCAGTATTTT. Translating gives CASSLVLEGDTQYF.

This chain connects TRBV6-6 to TRBJ1-2; D is undetermined. Germline CDR1 MNHNY, CDR2 SVGAGI (reference sequence). The CDR3 sequence is 14 residues long. V lost 0 bases and J 8 bases, leaving 13 bases between the germline ends. CDR3 in amino acids: CASSYSAGAGGYTF. The CDR3 bases are TGTGCCAGCAGTTACTCTGCAGGCGCAGGAGGCTACACCTTC.

Many counts were recorded for this clonotype. V is TRBV30 and J is TRBJ1-1; D call uncertain. CDR1 and CDR2 from the germline V gene are GTSNPN and SVGIG (reference sequence). The CDR3 has 13 amino acids. The V end was cut by 2 bases, the J end by 4 bases, with 11 bases between. The CDR3 bases are TGTGCCTGGAGTCGGGGAGGGCCCACTGAAGCTTTCTTT. It codes for CAWSRGGPTEAFF.

This chain connects TRBV5-1 to TRBJ2-5; D is possibly TRBD1 or TRBD2 (6 bases each). The CDR3 length is 15 residues. V gave up 5 bases and J gave up 4 bases, with 18 bases separating them. Germline V lookup: CDR1 SGHRS, CDR2 YFSETQ. The CDR3 nucleotides read TGCGCCAGCAGACAGGGACTCACTTCTGGAGAGACCCAGTACTTC. It is translated as CASRQGLTSGETQYF.

A few counts support this clonotype. The chain links TRBV10-3 to TRBJ1-5; TRBD1 aligns across 7 bases. Germline CDR1 is ENHRY and CDR2 is SYGVKD. CDR3 length: 14 residues. The J segment lost 7 bases and the V segment lost 4 bases, leaving 7 bases of the junction unmatched. The CDR3 loop is CAISGDRRDQPQHF. DNA of the CDR3: TGTGCCATCAGTGGGGACAGACGAGACCAGCCCCAGCATTTT.

The J gene is TRBJ1-1, the V gene TRBV5-1; TRBD1 is a possible D gene (6 bases). CDR3 length: 14 amino acids. The V end was cut by 4 bases, the J end by 6 bases, with 16 bases between. Germline CDR1 SGHRS, CDR2 YFSETQ. CDR3 region: CASSPGVVTAEAFF. The CDR3 bases are TGCGCCAGCAGCCCAGGGGTGGTCACCGCTGAAGCTTTCTTT.

This clonotype was detected only a few times. This chain joins TRBV2 and TRBJ1-4; D gene ambiguous. The CDR3 contains 13 residues. The V end was cut by 1 base, the J end by 7 bases, with 7 bases between. Per germline, CDR1 SNHLY and CDR2 FYNNEI. CDR3 protein: CASSEGASEKLFF. The CDR3 DNA follows: TGTGCCAGCAGTGAAGGGGCCAGTGAAAAACTGTTTTTT.

V and J are TRBV6-1 and TRBJ1-5; tentative D call: TRBD1 (5 bases). V was clipped by 6 bases and J by 2 bases, with 14 bases between them. The CDR3 totals 15 residues. The germline gives CDR1 MNHNS, CDR2 SASEGT. CDR3 sequence: CASSRERGGNQPQHF. CDR3 sequence (DNA): TGTGCCAGCAGCCGGGAGAGGGGCGGCAATCAGCCCCAGCATTTT.

This clonotype was seen a single time. The chain links TRBV6-1 to TRBJ1-6; TRBD1 might be the D (5 bases). CDR3 length equals 16 residues. Per the germline V gene, CDR1 is MNHNS and CDR2 is SASEGT. V lost 6 bases, J lost 7 bases, and 19 bases lay in between. The CDR3 loop is CASSTYSGGMNSPLHF. Written as DNA, the CDR3 is TGTGCCAGCAGCACCTACAGCGGGGGAATGAATTCACCCCTCCACTTT.

Many counts were recorded for this clonotype. The chain joins TRBV15 to TRBJ2-1, with a tentative D call TRBD1 (6 bases). The CDR3 length is 14 residues. CDR1 is LNHNV, CDR2 YYDKDF, per germline (reference sequence). V lost 0 bases, J lost 7 bases, and 10 bases lay in between. CDR3 nucleotide sequence: TGTGCCACCAGCAGAGAGGCAGGGGAGAATGAGCAGTTCTTC. Translating gives CATSREAGENEQFF.